Listed below are T cell receptor beta chains from one sample, sequenced in a study of cytomegalovirus exposure and HLA in healthy donors. TCRdb's copy holds only in-frame clones and misses some; the assay was immunoSEQ multiplex PCR. The sample contains over 200,000 clones, 70% to 85% of which appear only once. Sequences were obtained from PBMCs. The source of these receptors is a woman aged 40 to 50 in good health and CMV-seronegative. The CDR3 runs from the conserved cysteine through the conserved F or W. The D gene is left open where the match is weak.

d_call: .; j_call: TRBJ2-1; v_call: TRBV28; cdr3_aa: CASIKMGPTRNEQFF
d_call: .; j_call: TRBJ1-4; v_call: TRBV11-3; cdr3_aa: CASSLRGAAPNEKLFF
d_call: .; j_call: TRBJ1-2; v_call: TRBV29-1; cdr3_aa: CSASGLYGYTF
d_call: .; j_call: TRBJ2-1; v_call: TRBV6-6; cdr3_aa: CATSGGPGNEQFF
d_call: .; j_call: TRBJ2-3; v_call: TRBV6-4; cdr3_aa: CASSEQGGTDTQYF
d_call: TRBD2; j_call: TRBJ2-5; v_call: TRBV7-2; cdr3_aa: CASSSQRGGRETQYF
d_call: .; j_call: TRBJ2-7; v_call: TRBV30; cdr3_aa: CAWSQIPYEQYF
d_call: TRBD1; j_call: TRBJ1-2; v_call: TRBV9; cdr3_aa: CASSLTPYRDRGIDGYTF
d_call: TRBD1; j_call: TRBJ1-1; v_call: TRBV5-1; cdr3_aa: CASSSGQGEAFF
d_call: .; j_call: TRBJ1-2; v_call: TRBV20-1; cdr3_aa: CSAQGYGYTF